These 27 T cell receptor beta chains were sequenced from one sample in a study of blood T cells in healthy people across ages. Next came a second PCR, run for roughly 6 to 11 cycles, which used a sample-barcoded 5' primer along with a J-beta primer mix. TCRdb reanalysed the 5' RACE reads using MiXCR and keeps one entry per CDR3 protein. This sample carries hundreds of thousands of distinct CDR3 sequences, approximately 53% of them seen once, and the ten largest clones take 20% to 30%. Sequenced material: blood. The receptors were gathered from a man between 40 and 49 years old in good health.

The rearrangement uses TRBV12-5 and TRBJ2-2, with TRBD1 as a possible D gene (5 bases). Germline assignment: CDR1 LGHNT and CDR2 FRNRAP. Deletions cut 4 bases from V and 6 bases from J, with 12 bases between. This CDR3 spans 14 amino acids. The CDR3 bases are TGTGCTAGTGGTTCCAGGGTTATCGCCGGGGAGCTGTTTTTT. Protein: CASGSRVIAGELFF.

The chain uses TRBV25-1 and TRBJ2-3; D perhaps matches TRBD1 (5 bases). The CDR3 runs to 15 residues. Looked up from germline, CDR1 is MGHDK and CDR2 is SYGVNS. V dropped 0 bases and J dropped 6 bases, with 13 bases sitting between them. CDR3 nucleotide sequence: TGTGCCAGCAGTGAATATAAGGGGAAGTGGGATACGCAGTATTTT. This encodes CASSEYKGKWDTQYF.

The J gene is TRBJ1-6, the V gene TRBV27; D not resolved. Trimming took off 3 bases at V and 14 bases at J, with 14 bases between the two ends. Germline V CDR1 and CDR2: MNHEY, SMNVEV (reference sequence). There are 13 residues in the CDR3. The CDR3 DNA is TGTGCCAGCAGTTTGTCAGGTTTTTGGGCCCTCCACTTT. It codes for CASSLSGFWALHF.

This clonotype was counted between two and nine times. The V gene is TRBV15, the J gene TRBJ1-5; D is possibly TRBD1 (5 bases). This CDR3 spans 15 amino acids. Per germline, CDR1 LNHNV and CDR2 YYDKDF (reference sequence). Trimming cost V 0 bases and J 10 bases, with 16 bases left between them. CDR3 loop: CATSRDYGQGGPQHF. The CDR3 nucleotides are TGTGCCACCAGCAGAGATTACGGCCAGGGAGGACCCCAGCATTTT.

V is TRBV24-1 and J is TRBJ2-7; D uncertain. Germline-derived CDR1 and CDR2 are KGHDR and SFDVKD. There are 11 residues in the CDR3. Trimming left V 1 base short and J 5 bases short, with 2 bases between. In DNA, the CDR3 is TGTGCCACCAGTGATTTTGACGAGCAGTACTTC. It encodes CATSDFDEQYF.

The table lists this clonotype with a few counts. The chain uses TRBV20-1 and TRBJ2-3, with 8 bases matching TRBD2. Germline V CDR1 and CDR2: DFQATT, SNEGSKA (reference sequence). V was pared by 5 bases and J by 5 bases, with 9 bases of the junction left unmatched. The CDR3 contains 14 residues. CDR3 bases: TGCAGTGCTGGGGGGACTAGTGGTAAAGATACGCAGTATTTT. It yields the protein CSAGGTSGKDTQYF.

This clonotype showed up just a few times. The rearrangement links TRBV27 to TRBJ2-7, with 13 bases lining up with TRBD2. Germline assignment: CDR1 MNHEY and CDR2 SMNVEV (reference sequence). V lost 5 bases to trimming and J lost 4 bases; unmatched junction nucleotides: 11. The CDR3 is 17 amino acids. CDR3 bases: TGTGCCAGCAGTCCGCGGGGACTAGCGGGAACTCCTTACGAGCAGTACTTC. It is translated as CASSPRGLAGTPYEQYF.

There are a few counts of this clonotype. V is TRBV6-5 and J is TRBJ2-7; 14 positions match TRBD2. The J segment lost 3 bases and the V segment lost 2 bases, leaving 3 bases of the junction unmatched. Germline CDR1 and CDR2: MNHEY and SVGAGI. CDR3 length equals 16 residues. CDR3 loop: CASSYSGTSGSYEQYF. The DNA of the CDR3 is TGTGCCAGCAGTTACAGTGGGACTAGCGGGAGCTACGAGCAGTACTTC.

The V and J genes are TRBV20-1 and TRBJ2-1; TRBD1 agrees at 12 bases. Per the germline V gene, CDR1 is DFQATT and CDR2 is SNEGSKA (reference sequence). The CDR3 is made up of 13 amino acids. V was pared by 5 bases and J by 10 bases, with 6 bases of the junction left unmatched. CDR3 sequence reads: CSAPGQGAWEQFF. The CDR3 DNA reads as TGCAGTGCTCCGGGACAGGGGGCATGGGAGCAGTTCTTC.

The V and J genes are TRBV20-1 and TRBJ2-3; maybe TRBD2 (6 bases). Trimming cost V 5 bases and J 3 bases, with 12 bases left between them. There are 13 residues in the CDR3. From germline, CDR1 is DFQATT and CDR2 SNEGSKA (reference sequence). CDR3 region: CSARGEATDTQYF. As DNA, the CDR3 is TGCAGTGCTCGAGGGGAGGCGACAGATACGCAGTATTTT.

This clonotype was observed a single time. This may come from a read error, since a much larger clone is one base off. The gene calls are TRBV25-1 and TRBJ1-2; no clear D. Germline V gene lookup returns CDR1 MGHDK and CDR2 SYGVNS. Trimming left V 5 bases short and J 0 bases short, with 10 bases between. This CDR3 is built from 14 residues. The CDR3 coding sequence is TGTGCCAGCAGTCCGGCAGTAGCTAACTATGGCTACACCTTC. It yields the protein CASSPAVANYGYTF.

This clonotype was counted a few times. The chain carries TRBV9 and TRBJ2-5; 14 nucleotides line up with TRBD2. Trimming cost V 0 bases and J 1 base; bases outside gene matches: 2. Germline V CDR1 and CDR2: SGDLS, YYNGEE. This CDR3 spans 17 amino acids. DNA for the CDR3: TGTGCCAGCAGCGTAGGGGGACTAGCGGGGGCCCAAGAGACCCAGTACTTC. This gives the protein CASSVGGLAGAQETQYF.

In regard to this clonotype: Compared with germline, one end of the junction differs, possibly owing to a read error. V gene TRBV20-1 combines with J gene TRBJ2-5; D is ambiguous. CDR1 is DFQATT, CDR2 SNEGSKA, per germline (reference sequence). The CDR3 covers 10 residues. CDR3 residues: CSGQKEAQYF. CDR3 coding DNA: TGCAGTGGCCAAAAAGAGGCCCAGTACTTC.

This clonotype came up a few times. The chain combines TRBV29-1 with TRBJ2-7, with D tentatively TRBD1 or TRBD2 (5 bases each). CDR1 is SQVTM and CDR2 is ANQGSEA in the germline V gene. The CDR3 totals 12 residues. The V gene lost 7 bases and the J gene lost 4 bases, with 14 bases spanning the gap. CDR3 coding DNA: TGCAGCGCTGGGACCAGCTTATACGAGCAGTACTTC. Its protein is CSAGTSLYEQYF.

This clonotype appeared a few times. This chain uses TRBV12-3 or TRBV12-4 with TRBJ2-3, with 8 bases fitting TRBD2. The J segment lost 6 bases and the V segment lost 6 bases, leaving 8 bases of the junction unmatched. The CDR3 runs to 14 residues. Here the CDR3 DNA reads TGTGCCAGCAGGTCCAGCGGGAGTGGTGATACGCAGTATTTT. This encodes CASRSSGSGDTQYF.

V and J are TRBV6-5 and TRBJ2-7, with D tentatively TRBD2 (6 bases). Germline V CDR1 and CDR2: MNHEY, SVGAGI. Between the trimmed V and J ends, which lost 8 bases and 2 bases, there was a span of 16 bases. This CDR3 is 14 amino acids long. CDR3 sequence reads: CASGGGVFPYEQYF. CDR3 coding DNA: TGTGCCAGCGGAGGCGGGGTATTCCCCTACGAGCAGTACTTC.

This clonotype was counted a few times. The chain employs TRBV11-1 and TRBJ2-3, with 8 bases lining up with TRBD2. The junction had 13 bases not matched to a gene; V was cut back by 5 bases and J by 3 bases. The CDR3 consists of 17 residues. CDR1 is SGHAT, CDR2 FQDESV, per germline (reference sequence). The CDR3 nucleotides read TGTGCCAGCAGCCAGGGCTCCGGGACTAGAAGGACAGATACGCAGTATTTT. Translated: CASSQGSGTRRTDTQYF. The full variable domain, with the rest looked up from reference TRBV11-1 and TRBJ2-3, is EAEVAQSPRYKITEKSQAVAFWCDPISGHATLYWYRQILGQGPELLVQFQDESVVDDSQLPKDRFSAERLKGVDSTLKIQPAELGDSAMYLCASSQGSGTRRTDTQYFGPGTRLTVL.

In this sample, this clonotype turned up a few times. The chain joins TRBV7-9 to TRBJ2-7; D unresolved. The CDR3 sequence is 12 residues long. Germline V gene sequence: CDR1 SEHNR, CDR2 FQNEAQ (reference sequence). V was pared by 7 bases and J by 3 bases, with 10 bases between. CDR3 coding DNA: TGTGCCAGCACCAACGGATACTACGAGCAGTACTTC. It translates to CASTNGYYEQYF.

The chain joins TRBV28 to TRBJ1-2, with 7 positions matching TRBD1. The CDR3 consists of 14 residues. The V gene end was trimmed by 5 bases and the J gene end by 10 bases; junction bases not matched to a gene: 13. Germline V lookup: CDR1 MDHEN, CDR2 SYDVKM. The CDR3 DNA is TGTGCCAGCAGTGTTGTTTCAGGGGGTATGGACTACACCTTC. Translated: CASSVVSGGMDYTF.

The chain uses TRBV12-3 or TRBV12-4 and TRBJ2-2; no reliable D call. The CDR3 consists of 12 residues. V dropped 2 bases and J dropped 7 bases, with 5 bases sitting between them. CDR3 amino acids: CASSLLSGELFF. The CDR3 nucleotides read TGTGCCAGCAGTTTACTGAGCGGGGAGCTGTTTTTT.

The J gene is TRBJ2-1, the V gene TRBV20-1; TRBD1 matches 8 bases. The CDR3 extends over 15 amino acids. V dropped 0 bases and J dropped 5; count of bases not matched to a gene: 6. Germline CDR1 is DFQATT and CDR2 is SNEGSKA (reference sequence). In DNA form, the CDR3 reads TGCAGTGCTAGAGATCCGACAGGGGATAACAATGAGCAGTTCTTC. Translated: CSARDPTGDNNEQFF.

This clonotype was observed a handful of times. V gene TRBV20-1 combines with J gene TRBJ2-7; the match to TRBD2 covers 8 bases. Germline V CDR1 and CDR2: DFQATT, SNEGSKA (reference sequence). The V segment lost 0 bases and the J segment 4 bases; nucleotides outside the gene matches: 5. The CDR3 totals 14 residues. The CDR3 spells CSARDGAGGYEQYF. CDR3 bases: TGCAGTGCTAGAGATGGGGCGGGAGGTTACGAGCAGTACTTC.

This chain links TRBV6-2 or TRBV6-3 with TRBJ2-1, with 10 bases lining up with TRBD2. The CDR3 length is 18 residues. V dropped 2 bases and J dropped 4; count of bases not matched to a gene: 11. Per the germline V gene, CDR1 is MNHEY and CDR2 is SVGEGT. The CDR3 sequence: CASSYLPTTSGLYNEQFF. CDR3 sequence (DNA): TGTGCCAGCAGTTACCTACCGACGACTAGCGGGCTTTACAATGAGCAGTTCTTC.

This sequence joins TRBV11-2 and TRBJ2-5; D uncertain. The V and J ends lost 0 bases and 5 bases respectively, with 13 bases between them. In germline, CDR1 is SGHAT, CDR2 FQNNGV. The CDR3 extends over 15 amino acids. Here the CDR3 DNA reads TGTGCCAGCAGCTTAGATAGAGGACGGCACGAGACCCAGTACTTC. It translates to CASSLDRGRHETQYF. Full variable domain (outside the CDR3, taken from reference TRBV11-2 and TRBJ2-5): EAGVAQSPRYKIIEKRQSVAFWCNPISGHATLYWYQQILGQGPKLLIQFQNNGVVDDSQLPKDRFSAERLKGVDSTLKIQPAKLEDSAVYLCASSLDRGRHETQYFGPGTRLLVL.

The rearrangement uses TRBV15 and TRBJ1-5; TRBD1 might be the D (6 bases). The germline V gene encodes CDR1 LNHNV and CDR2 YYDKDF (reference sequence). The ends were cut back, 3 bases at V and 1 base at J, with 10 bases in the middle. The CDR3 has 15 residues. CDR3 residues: CATSSHGQSNQPQHF. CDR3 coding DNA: TGTGCCACCAGCAGTCACGGACAGAGCAATCAGCCCCAGCATTTT.

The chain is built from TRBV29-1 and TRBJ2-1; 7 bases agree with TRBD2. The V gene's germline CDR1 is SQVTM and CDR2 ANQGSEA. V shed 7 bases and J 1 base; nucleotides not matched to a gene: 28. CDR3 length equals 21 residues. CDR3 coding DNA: TGCAGCGGTAGAAGGAGTGAGGTGTTGGGGGGGATAACGGGGTCCTACAATGAGCAGTTCTTC. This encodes CSGRRSEVLGGITGSYNEQFF.

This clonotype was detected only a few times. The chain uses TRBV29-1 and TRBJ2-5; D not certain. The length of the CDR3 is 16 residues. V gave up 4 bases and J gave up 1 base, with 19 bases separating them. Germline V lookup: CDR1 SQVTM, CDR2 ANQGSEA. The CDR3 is CSVARQLDSPQETQYF. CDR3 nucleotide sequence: TGCAGCGTTGCGAGGCAGCTCGATTCTCCCCAAGAGACCCAGTACTTC.